This entry describes one TCR beta chain. Its specificity is not known. The record originates from a study of monozygotic twins with inflammatory bowel disease. Study-level results: Differing T cell subtypes remained indistinguishable.

Total RNA amounting to about 3,500 ng went into each TCR library. The UMIs carried a 6-nucleotide sample barcode, and they were added by template switching. Researchers put TCRalpha and TCRbeta cDNA through two nested PCRs lasting approximately 17 and 9 cycles. One entry per CDR3 protein, without DNA, is what TCRdb gives after re-calling the 5' RACE reads. Here the sample table reports hundreds of thousands of distinct CDR3 sequences. There are 12 residues in the CDR3. The specimen was blood. The chain employs TRBV12-3 or TRBV12-4 and TRBJ1-6. This receptor was identified in a human donor with ulcerative colitis or Crohn's disease, or a healthy co-twin of an affected twin (not recorded which). The CDR3 here is CASSSLAGALHF.